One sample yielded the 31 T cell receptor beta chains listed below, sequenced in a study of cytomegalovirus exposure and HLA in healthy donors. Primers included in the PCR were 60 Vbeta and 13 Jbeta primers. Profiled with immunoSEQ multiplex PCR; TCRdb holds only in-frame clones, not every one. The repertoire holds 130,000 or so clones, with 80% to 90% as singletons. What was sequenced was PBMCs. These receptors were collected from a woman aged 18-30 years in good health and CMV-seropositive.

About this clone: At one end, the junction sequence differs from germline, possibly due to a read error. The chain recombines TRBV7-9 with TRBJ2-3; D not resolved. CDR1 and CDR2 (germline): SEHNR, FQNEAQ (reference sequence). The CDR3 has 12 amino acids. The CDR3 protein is CSSSFDHGSQYF. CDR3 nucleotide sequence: TGTTCCAGCAGCTTCGATCACGGGTCGCAGTATTTT.

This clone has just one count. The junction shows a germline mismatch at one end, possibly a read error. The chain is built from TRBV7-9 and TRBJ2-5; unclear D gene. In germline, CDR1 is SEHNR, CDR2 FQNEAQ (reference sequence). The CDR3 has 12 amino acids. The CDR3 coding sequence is TGTTCCAGCAGTACAGTGCAGGAGACCCAGTACTTC. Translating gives CSSSTVQETQYF.

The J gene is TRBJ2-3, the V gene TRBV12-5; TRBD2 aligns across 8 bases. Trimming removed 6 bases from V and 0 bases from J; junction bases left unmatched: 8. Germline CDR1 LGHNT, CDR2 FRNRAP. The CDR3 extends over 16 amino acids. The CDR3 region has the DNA TGTGCTAGTGGCATGATGGGGACTAGAAGCACAGATACGCAGTATTTT. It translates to CASGMMGTRSTDTQYF.

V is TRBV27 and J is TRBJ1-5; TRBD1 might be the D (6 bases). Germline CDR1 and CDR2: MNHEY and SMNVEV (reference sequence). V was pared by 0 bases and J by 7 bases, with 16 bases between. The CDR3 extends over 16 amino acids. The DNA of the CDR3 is TGTGCCAGCAGTTTATCACCGGGCGGGGGCAGCCAGCCCCAGCATTTT. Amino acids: CASSLSPGGGSQPQHF.

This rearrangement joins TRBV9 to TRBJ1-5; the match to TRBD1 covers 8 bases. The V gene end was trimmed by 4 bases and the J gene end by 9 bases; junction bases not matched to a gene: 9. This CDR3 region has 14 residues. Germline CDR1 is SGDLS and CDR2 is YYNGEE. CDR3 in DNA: TGTGCCAGCAGCCCCGGACAGGGCTCAGGGCCCCAGCATTTT. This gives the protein CASSPGQGSGPQHF.

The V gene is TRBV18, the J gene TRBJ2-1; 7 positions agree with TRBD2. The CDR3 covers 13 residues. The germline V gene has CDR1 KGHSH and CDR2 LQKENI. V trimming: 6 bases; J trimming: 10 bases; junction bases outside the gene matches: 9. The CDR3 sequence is CASSASGAGEQFF. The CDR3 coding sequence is TGTGCCAGCTCGGCAAGCGGGGCTGGGGAGCAGTTCTTC.

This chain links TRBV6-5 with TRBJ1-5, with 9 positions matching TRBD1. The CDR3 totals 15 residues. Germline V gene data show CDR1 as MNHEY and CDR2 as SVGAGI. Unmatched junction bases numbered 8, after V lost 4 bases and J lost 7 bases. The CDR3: CASSSTGTGYQPQHF. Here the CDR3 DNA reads TGTGCCAGCAGTTCCACCGGGACAGGGTACCAGCCCCAGCATTTT.

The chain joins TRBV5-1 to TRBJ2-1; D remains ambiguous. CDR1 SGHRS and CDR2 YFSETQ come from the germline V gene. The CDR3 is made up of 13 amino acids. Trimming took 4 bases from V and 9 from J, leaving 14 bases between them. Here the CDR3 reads CASSIFVEAEQFF. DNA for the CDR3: TGCGCCAGCAGCATATTCGTCGAGGCTGAGCAGTTCTTC.

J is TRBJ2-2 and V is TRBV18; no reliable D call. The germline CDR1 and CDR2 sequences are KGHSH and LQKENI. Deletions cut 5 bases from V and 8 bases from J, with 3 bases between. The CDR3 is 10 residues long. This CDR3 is CASSAGELFF. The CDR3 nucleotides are TGTGCCAGCTCAGCGGGGGAGCTGTTTTTT. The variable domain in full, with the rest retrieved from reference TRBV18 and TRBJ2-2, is NAGVMQNPRHLVRRRGQEARLRCSPMKGHSHVYWYRQLPEEGLKFMVYLQKENIIDESGMPKERFSAEFPKEGPSILRIQQVVRGDSAAYFCASSAGELFFGEGSRLTVL.

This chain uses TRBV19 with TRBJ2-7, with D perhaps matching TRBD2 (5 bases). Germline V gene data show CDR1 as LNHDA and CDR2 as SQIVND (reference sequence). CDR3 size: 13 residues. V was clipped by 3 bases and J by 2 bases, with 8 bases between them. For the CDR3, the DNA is TGTGCCAGTAGTATCGCGGGCCCCTACGAGCAGTACTTC. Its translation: CASSIAGPYEQYF.

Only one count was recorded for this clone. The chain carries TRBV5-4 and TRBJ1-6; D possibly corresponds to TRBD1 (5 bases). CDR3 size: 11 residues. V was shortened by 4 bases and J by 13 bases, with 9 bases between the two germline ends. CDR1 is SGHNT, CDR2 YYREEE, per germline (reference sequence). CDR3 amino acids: CASSRGGPLHF. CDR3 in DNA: TGTGCCAGCAGCCGGGGGGGTCCCCTCCACTTT.

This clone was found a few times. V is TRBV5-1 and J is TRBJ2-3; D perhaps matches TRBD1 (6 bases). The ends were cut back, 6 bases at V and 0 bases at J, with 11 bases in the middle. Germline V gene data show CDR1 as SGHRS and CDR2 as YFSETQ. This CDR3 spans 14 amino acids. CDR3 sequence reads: CASTDRPSTDTQYF. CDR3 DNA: TGCGCCAGCACTGACAGGCCTAGCACAGATACGCAGTATTTT.

The chain's CDR3 is CASSHGTSGNEQFF. The CDR3 DNA follows: TGCGCCAGCAGCCACGGGACTAGTGGCAATGAGCAGTTCTTC. This chain joins TRBV10-1 and TRBJ2-1, with TRBD2 matching over 8 bases. The junction had 7 bases not matched to a gene; V was cut back by 6 bases and J by 6 bases. Germline assignment: CDR1 WNHNN and CDR2 SYGVQD (reference sequence). The CDR3 has 14 amino acids.

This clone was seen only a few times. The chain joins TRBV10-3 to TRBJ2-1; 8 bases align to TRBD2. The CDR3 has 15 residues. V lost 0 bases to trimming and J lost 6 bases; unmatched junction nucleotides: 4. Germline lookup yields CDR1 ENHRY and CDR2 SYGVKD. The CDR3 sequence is CAISESGGASNEQFF. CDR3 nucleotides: TGTGCCATCAGTGAGTCCGGGGGGGCCTCCAATGAGCAGTTCTTC.

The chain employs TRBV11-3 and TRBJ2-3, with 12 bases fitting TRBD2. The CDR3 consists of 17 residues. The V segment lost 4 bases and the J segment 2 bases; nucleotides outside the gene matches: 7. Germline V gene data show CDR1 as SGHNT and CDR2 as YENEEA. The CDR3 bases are TGTGCCAGCAGCTCCGGACTAGCGGGGCCCCCCACAGATACGCAGTATTTT. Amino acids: CASSSGLAGPPTDTQYF. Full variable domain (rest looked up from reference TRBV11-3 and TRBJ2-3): EAGVVQSPRYKIIEKKQPVAFWCNPISGHNTLYWYLQNLGQGPELLIRYENEEAVDDSQLPKDRFSAERLKGVDSTLKIQPAELGDSAVYLCASSSGLAGPPTDTQYFGPGTRLTVL.

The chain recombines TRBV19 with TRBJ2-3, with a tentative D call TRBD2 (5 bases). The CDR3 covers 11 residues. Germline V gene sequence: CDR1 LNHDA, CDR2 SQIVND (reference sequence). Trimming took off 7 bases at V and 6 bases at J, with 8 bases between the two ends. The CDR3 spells CASTPGDTQYF. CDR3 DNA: TGTGCCAGTACCCCGGGGGATACGCAGTATTTT.

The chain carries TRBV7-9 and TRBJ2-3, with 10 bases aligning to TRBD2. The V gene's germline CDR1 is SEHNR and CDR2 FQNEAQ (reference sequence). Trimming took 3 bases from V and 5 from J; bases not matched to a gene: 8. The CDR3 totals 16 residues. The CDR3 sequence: CASSLSSGGSGDTQYF. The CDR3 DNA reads TGTGCCAGCAGCTTGAGTAGCGGGGGGTCCGGAGATACGCAGTATTTT.

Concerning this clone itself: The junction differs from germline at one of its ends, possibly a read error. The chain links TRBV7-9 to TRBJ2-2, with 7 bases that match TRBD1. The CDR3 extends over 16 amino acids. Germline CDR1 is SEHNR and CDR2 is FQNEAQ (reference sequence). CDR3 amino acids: CSSSPRQGWEGGELFF. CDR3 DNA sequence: TGTTCCAGCAGCCCCCGACAGGGTTGGGAAGGCGGGGAGCTGTTTTTT.

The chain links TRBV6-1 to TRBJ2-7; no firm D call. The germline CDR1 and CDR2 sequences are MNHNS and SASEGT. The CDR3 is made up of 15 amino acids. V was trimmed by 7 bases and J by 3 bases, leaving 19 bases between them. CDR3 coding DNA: TGTGCCAGCACCAGAGCCGCTGACATTTTCTACGAGCAGTACTTC. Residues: CASTRAADIFYEQYF.

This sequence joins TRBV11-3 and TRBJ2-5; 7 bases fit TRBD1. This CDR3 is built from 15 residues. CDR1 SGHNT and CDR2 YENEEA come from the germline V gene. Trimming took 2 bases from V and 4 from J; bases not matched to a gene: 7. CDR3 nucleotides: TGTGCCAGCAGCTTACGTGGGACAGTCGGAGAGACCCAGTACTTC. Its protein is CASSLRGTVGETQYF.

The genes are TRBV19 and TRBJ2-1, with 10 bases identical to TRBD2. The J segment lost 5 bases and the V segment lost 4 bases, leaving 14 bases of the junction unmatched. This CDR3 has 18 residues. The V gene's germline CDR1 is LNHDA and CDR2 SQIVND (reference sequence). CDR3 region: CASSTRPGTSAVHNEQFF. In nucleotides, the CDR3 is TGTGCCAGTAGTACCCGTCCCGGGACTAGCGCTGTCCACAATGAGCAGTTCTTC. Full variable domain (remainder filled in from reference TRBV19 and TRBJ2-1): DGGITQSPKYLFRKEGQNVTLSCEQNLNHDAMYWYRQDPGQGLRLIYYSQIVNDFQKGDIAEGYSVSREKKESFPLTVTSAQKNPTAFYLCASSTRPGTSAVHNEQFFGPGTRLTVL.

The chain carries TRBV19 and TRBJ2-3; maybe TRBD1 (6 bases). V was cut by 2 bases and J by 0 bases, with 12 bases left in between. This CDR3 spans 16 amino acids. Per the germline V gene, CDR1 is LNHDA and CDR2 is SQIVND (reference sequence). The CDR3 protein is CASSISRDISTDTQYF. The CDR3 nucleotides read TGTGCCAGTAGTATATCTCGGGACATTAGCACAGATACGCAGTATTTT.

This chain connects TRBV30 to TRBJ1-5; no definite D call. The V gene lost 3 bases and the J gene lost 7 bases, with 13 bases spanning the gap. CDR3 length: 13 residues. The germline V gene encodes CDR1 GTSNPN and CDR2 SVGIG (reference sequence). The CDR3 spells CAWRREVGQPQHF. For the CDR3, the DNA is TGTGCCTGGAGACGAGAGGTTGGACAGCCCCAGCATTTT. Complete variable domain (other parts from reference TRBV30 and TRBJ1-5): SQTIHQWPATLVQPVGSPLSLECTVEGTSNPNLYWYRQAAGRGLQLLFYSVGIGQISSEVPQNLSASRPQDRQFILSSKKLLLSDSGFYLCAWRREVGQPQHFGDGTRLSIL.

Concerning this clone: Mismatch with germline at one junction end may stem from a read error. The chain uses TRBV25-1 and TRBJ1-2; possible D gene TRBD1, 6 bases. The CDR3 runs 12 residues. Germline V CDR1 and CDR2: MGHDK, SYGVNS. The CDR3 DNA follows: TGTGCCAGCAGTGGAGGGGGGGGAGGCTACCCCTTC. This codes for CASSGGGGGYPF.

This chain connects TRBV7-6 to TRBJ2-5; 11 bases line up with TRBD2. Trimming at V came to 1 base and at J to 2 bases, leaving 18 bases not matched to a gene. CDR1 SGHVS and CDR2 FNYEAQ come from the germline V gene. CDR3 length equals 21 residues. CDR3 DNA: TGTGCCAGCAGCTTAGGTTTCGACTTATTAGCGGGGGGGCTAGTACAAGAGACCCAGTACTTC. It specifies CASSLGFDLLAGGLVQETQYF. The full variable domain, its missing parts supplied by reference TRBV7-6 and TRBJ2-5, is GAGVSQSPRYKVTKRGQDVALRCDPISGHVSLYWYRQALGQGPEFLTYFNYEAQQDKSGLPNDRFSAERPEGSISTLTIQRTEQRDSAMYRCASSLGFDLLAGGLVQETQYFGPGTRLLVL.

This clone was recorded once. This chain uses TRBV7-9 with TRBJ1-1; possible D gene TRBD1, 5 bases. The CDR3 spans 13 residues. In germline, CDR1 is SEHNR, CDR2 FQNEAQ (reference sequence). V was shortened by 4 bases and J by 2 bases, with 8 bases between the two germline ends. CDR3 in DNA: TGTGCCAGCAGCTCCACAGGCAACACTGAAGCTTTCTTT. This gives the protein CASSSTGNTEAFF. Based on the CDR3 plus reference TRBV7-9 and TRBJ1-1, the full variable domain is DTGVSQNPRHKITKRGQNVTFRCDPISEHNRLYWYRQTLGQGPEFLTYFQNEAQLEKSRLLSDRFSAERPKGSFSTLEIQRTEQGDSAMYLCASSSTGNTEAFFGQGTRLTVV.

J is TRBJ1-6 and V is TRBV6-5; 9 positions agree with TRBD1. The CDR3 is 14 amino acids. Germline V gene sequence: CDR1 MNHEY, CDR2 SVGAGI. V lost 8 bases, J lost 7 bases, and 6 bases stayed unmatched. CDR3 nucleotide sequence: TGTGCCAGCGGCAGACAGGGGGGCAATTCACCCCTCCACTTT. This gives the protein CASGRQGGNSPLHF.

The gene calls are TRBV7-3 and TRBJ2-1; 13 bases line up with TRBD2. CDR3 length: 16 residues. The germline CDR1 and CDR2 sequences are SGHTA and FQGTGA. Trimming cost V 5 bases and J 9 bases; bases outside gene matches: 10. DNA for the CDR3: TGTGCCAGCAGCCCTCCGGGACTAGCGGGACGTTCTGAGCAGTTCTTC. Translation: CASSPPGLAGRSEQFF.

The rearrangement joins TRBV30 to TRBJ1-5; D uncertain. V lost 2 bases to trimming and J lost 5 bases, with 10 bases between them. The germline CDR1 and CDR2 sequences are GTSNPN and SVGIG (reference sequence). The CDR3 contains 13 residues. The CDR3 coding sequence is TGTGCCTGGAGTCTGGCCGAAGATCAGCCCCAGCATTTT. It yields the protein CAWSLAEDQPQHF.

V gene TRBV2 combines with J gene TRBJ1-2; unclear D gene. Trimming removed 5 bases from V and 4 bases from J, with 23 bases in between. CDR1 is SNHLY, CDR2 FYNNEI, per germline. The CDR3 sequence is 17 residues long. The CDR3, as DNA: TGTGCCAGCAGTCCCCGGGAGGCAGTCTGGAAGCCCTATGGCTACACCTTC. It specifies CASSPREAVWKPYGYTF.

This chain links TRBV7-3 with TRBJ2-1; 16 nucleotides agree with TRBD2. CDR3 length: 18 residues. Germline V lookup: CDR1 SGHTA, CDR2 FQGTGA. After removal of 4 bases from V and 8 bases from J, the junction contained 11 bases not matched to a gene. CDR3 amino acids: CASSSPGLAGGLRDEQFF. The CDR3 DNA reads TGTGCCAGCAGCTCCCCGGGACTAGCGGGGGGGCTGAGAGATGAGCAGTTCTTC.